Detailed here is one T cell receptor beta chain. Its antigen is still unknown. The data were obtained in a study of CD8 T cells in ankylosing spondylitis. In germline, CDR1 is SGHRS, CDR2 YFSETQ. The CDR3 is 15 amino acids. V was clipped by 0 bases and J by 8 bases, with 15 bases between them. TCRdb recomputed calls from the 5' RACE reads with MiXCR, one row per CDR3 protein. The repertoire has around 770,000 distinct CDR3 sequences, approximately 12% of them found once; the top ten carry 0.51%. Study observations and caveats: Previously reported in reactive arthritis synovial fluid and blood were some of the motif variants. A TCR beta motif made of fewer than ten highly homologous variants seemed typical of ankylosing spondylitis blood.

Sequencing input: blood, either unsorted or a sorted T cell fraction (not recorded which). The sequence was collected from a male donor with ankylosing spondylitis. The chain recombines TRBV5-1 with TRBJ2-1; no firm D call. The CDR3 DNA is TGCGCCAGCAGCTTGGGTGACACAGTATTAGATGAGCAGTTCTTC. Translation: CASSLGDTVLDEQFF.